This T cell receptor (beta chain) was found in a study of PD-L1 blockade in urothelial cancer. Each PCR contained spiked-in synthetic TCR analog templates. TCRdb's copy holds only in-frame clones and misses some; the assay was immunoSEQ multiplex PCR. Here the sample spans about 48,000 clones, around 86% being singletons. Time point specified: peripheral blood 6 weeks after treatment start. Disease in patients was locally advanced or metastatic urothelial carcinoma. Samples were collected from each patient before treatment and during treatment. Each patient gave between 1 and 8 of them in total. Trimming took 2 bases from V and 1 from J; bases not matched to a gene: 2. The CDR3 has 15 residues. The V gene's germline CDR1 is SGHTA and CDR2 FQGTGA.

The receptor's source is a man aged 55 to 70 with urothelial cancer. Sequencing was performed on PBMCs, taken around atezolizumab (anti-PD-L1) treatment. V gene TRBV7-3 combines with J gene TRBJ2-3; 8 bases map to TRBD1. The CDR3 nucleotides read TGTGCCAGCAGCTTACAGGGGGCCGGCACAGATACGCAGTATTTT. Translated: CASSLQGAGTDTQYF.